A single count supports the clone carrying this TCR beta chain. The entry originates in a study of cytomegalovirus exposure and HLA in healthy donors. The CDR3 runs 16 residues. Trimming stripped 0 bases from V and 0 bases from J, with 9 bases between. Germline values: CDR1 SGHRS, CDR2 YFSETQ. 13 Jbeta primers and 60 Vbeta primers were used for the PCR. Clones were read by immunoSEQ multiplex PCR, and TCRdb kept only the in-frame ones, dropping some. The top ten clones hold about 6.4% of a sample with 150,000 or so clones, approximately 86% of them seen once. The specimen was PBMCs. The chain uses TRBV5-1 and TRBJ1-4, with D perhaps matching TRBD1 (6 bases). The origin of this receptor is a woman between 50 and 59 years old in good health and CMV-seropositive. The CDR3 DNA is TGCGCCAGCAGCTTGGGGGGGCCTACAACTAATGAAAAACTGTTTTTT. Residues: CASSLGGPTTNEKLFF.